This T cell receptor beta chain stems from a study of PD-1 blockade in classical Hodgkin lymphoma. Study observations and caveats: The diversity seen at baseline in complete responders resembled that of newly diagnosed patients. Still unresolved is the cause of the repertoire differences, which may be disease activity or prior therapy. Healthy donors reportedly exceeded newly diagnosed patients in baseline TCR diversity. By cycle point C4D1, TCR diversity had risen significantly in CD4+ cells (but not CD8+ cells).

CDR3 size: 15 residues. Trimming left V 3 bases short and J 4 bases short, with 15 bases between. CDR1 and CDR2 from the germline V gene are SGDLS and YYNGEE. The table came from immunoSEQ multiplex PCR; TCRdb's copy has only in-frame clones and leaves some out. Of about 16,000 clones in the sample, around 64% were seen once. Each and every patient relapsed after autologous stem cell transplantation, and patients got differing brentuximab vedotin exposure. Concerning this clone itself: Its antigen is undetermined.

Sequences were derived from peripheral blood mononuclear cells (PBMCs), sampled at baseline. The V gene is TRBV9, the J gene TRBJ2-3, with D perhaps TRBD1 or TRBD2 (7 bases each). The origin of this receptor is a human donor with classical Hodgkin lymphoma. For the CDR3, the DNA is TGTGCCAGCAGCGCCCAGGGGGGGACGCCAGATACGCAGTATTTT. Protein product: CASSAQGGTPDTQYF.